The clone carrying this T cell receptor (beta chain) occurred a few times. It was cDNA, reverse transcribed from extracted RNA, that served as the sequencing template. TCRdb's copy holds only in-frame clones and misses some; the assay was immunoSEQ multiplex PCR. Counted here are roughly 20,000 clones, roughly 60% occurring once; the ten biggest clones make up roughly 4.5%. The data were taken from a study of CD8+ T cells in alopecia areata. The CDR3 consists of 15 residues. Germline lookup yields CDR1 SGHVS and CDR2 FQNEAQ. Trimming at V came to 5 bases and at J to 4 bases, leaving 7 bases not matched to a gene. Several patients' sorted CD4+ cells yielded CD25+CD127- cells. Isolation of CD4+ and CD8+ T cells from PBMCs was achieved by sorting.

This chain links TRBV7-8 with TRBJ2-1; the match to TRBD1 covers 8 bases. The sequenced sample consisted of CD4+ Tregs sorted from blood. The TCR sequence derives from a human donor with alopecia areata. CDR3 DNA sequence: TGTGCCAGCAGCCCCCGGACAGGGAGATACAATGAGCAGTTCTTC. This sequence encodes CASSPRTGRYNEQFF. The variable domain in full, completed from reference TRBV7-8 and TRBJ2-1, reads GAGVSQSPRYKVAKRGQDVALRCDPISGHVSLFWYQQALGQGPEFLTYFQNEAQLDKSGLPSDRFFAERPEGSVSTLKIQRTQQEDSAVYLCASSPRTGRYNEQFFGPGTRLTVL.